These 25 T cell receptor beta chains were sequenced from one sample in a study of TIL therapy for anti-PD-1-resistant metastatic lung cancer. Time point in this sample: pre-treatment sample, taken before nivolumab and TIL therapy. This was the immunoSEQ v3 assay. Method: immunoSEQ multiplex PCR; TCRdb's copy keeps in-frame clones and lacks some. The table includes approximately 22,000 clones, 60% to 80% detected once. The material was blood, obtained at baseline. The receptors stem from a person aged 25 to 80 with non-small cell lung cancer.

CDR3 sequence (DNA): TGTGCCAGCAGCCCTAACTGGGACCCGGGGGCTTTCTTT. Translated, it gives CASSPNWDPGAFF. The genes are TRBV5-8 and TRBJ1-1; perhaps TRBD1 as D (5 bases). V shed 4 bases and J shed 11 bases, with 18 bases lying between them. In germline, CDR1 is SGHTS, CDR2 YDEGEE. The CDR3 contains 13 residues.

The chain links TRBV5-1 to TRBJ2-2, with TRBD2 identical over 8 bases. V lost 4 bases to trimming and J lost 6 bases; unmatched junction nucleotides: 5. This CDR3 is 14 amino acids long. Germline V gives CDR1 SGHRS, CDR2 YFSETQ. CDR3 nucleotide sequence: TGCGCCAGCAGCGGGACTAGTAACGCCGGGGAGCTGTTTTTT. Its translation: CASSGTSNAGELFF.

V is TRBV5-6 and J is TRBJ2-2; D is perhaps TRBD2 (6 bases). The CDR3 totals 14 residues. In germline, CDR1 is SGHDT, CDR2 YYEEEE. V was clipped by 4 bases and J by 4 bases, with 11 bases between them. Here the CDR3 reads CASSQRLVTGELFF. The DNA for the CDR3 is TGTGCCAGCAGCCAAAGACTAGTCACCGGGGAGCTGTTTTTT.

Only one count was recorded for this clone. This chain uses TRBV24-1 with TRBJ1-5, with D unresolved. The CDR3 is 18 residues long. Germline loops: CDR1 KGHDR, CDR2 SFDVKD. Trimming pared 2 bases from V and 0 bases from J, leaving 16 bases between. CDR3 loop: CATSDSSGRSYSNQPQHF. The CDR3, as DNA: TGTGCCACCAGTGATTCGTCGGGCAGATCCTATAGCAATCAGCCCCAGCATTTT.

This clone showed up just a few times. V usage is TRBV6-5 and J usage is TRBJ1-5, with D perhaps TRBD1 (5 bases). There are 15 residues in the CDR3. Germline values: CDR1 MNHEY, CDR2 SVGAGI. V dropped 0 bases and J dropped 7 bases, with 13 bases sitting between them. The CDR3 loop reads CASSYSPGPRQPQHF. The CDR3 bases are TGTGCCAGCAGTTACTCACCAGGGCCCCGGCAGCCCCAGCATTTT.

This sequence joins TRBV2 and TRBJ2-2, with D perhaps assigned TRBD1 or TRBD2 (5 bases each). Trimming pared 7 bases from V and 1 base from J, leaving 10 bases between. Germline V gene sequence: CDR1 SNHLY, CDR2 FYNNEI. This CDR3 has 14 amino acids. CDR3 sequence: CASTAGRNTGELFF. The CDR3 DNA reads TGTGCCAGCACGGCAGGGAGGAACACCGGGGAGCTGTTTTTT.

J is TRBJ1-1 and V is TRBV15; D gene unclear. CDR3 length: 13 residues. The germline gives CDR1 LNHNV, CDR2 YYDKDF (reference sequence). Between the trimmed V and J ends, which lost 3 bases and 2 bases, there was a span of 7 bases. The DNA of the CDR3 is TGTGCCACCAGCAGCCCCACAAACACTGAAGCTTTCTTT. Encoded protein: CATSSPTNTEAFF.

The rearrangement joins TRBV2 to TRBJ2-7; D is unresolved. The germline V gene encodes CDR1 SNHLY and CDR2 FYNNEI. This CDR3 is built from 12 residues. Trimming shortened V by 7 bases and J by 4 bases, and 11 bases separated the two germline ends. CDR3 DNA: TGTGCCAGCAATGTGAGGTCTTACGAGCAGTACGTC. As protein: CASNVRSYEQYV.

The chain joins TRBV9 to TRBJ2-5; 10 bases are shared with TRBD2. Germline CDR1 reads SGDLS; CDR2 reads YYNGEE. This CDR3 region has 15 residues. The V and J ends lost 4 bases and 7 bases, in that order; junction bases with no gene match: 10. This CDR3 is CASSLSGRGIGTQYF. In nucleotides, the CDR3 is TGTGCCAGCAGCCTCAGCGGGAGGGGGATCGGGACCCAGTACTTC.

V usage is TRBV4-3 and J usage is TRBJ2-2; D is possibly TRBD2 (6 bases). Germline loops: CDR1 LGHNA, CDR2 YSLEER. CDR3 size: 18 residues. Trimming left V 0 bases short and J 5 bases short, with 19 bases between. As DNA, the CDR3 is TGCGCCAGCAGCCAAGATTTAGTGTGGGGGACTGGGACCGGGGAGCTGTTTTTT. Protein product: CASSQDLVWGTGTGELFF.

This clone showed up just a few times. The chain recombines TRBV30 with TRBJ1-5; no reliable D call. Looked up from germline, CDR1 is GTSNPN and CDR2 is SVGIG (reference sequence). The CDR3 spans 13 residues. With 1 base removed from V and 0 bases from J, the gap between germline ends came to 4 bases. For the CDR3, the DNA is TGTGCCTGGAGTGAAGATAGCAATCAGCCCCAGCATTTT. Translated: CAWSEDSNQPQHF.

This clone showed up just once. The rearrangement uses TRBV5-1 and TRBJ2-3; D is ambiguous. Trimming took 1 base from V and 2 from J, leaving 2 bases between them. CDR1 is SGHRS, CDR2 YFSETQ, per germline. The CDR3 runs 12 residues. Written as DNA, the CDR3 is TGCGCCAGCAGCTTGACCACAGATACGCAGTATTTT. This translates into CASSLTTDTQYF.

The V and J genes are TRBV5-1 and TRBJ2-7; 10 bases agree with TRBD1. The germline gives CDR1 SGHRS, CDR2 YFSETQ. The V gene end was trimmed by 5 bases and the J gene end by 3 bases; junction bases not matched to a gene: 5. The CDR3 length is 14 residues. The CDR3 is CASRGTGAHYEQYF. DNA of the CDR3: TGCGCCAGCAGGGGGACAGGGGCCCACTACGAGCAGTACTTC.

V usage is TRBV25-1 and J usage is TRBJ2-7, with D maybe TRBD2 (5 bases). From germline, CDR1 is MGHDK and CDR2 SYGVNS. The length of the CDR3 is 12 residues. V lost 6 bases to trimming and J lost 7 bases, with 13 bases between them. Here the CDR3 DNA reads TGTGCCAGCAGCCCTGGGGAGCGAGAGCAGTACTTC. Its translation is CASSPGEREQYF.

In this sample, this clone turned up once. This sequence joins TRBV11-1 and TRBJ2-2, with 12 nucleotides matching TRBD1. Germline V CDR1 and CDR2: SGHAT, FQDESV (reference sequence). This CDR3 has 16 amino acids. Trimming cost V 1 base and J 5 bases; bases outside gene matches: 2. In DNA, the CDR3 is TGTGCCAGCAGCTTAGTGGGACAGGGGGCGACCGGGGAGCTGTTTTTT. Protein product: CASSLVGQGATGELFF.

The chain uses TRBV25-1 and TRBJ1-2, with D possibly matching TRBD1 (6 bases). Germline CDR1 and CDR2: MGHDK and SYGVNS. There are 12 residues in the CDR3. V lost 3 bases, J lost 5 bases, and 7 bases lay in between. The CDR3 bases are TGTGCCAGCAGTGATAGGGGGTATGGCTACACCTTC. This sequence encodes CASSDRGYGYTF.

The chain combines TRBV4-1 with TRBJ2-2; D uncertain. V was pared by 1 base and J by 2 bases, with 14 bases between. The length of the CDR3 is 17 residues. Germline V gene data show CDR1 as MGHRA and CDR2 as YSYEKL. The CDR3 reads CASSQGVSPFNTGELFF. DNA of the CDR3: TGCGCCAGCAGCCAAGGAGTAAGCCCCTTTAACACCGGGGAGCTGTTTTTT.

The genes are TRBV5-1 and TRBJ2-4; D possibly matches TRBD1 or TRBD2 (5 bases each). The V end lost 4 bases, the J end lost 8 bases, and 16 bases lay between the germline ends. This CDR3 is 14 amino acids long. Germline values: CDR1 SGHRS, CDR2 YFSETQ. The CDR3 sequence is CASSTDFLGDIQYF. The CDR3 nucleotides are TGCGCCAGCAGCACGGACTTTTTGGGGGACATTCAGTACTTC.

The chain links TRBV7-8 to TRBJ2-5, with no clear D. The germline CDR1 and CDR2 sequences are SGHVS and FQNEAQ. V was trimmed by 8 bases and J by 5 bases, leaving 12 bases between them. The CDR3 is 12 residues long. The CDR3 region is CASELSSETQYF. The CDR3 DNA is TGTGCCAGCGAGCTTAGTAGCGAGACCCAGTACTTC.

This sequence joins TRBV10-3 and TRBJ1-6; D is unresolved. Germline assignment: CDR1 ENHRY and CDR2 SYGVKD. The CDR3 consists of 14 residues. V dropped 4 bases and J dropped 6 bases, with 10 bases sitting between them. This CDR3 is CAISGGGGNSPLHF. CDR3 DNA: TGTGCCATCAGTGGGGGAGGAGGTAATTCACCCCTCCACTTT.

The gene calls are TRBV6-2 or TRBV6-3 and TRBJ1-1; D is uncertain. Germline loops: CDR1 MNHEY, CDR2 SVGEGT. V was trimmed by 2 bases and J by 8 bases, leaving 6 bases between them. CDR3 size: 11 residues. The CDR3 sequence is CASSYPREAFF. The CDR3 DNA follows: TGTGCCAGCAGTTACCCCCGCGAAGCTTTCTTT.

The CDR3 is CASSVFRGGAGELFF. The CDR3 nucleotides read TGTGCCAGCAGCGTCTTTCGCGGGGGGGCCGGGGAGCTGTTTTTT. The chain combines TRBV9 with TRBJ2-2; 9 positions agree with TRBD2. The germline V gene encodes CDR1 SGDLS and CDR2 YYNGEE. This CDR3 contains 15 residues. The V segment lost 2 bases and the J segment 6 bases; nucleotides outside the gene matches: 5.

CDR3 bases: TGCAGTGCTAGTGACTTCACAGGGACCAACTATGGCTACACCTTC. Amino acids: CSASDFTGTNYGYTF. The chain couples TRBV20-1 to TRBJ1-2; the D gene is possibly TRBD1 (6 bases). V was trimmed by 3 bases and J by 2 bases, leaving 16 bases between them. The CDR3 sequence is 15 residues long. Germline V lookup: CDR1 DFQATT, CDR2 SNEGSKA (reference sequence).

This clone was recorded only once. The CDR3 here is CASSYRAVRGDEQYV. The CDR3 DNA reads as TGTGCCAGCAGCTATAGGGCTGTCCGGGGGGACGAGCAGTACGTC. The chain joins TRBV28 to TRBJ2-7; 7 bases are shared with TRBD2. There are 15 residues in the CDR3. Germline CDR1 reads MDHEN; CDR2 reads SYDVKM. The trim removed 6 bases at V and 5 bases at J, leaving 13 bases unmatched.

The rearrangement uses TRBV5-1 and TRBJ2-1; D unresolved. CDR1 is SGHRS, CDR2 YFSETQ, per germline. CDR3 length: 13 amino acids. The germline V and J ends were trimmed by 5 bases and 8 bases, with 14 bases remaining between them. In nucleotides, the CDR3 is TGCGCCAGCAGGGAAGCCGACGGTGATGAGCAGTTCTTC. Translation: CASREADGDEQFF.